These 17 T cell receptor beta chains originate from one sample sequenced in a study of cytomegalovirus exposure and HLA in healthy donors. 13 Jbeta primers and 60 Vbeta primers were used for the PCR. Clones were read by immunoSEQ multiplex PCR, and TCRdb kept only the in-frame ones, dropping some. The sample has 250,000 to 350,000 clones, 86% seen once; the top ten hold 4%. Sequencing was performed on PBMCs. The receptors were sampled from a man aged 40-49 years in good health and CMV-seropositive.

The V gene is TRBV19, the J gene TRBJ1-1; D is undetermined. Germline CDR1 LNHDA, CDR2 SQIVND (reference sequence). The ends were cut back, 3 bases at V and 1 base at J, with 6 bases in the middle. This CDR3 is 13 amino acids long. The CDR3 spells CASSIQENTEAFF. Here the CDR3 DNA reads TGTGCCAGTAGTATCCAGGAGAACACTGAAGCTTTCTTT.

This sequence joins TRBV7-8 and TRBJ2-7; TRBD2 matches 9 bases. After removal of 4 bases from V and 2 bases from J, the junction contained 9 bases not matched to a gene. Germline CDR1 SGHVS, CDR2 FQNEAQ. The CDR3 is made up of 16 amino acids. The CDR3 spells CASSWKATSGTYEQYF. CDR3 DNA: TGTGCCAGCAGCTGGAAGGCGACTAGCGGAACCTACGAGCAGTACTTC.

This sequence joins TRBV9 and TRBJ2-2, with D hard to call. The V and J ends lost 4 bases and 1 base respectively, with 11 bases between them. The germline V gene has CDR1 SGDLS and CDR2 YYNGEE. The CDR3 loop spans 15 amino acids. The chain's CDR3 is CASSIWAENTGELFF. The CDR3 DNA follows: TGTGCCAGCAGCATCTGGGCCGAGAACACCGGGGAGCTGTTTTTT.

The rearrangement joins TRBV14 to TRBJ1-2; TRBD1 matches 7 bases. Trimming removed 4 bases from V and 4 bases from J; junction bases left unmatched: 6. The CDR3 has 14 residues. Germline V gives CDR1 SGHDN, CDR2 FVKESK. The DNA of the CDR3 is TGTGCCAGCAGCCCAACCGGGACAGCCTATGGCTACACCTTC. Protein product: CASSPTGTAYGYTF.

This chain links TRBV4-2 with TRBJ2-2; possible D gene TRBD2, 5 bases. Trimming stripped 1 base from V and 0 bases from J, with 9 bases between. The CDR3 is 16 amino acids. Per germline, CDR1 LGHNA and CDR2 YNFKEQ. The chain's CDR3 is CASSQVNSANTGELFF. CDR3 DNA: TGTGCCAGCAGCCAAGTGAATAGCGCGAACACCGGGGAGCTGTTTTTT.

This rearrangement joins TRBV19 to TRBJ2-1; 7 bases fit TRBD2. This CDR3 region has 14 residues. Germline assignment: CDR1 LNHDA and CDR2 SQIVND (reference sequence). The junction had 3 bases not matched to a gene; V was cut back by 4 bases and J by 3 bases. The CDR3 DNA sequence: TGTGCCAGTAGTAGCGGGAGTTTCTACAATGAGCAGTTCTTC. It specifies CASSSGSFYNEQFF.

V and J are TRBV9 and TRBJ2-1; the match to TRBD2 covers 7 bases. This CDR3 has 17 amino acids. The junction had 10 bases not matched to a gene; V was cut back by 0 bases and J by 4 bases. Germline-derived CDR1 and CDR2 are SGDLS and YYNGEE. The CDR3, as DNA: TGTGCCAGCAGCGTAGCTCAGGCGGGAGTGGTTTACAATGAGCAGTTCTTC. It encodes CASSVAQAGVVYNEQFF.

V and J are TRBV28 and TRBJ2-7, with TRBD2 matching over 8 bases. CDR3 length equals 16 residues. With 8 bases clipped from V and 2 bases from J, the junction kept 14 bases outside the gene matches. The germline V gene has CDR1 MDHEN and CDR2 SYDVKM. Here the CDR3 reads CASGRVSGSSPYEQYF. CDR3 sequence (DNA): TGTGCCAGCGGCCGAGTGAGCGGGAGCTCCCCCTACGAGCAGTACTTC.

CDR3 DNA sequence: TGCAGCGTTGAAGCGGGAGTCACCTACGAGCAGTACTTC. It codes for CSVEAGVTYEQYF. The chain recombines TRBV29-1 with TRBJ2-7; tentative D call: TRBD2 (6 bases). Germline values: CDR1 SQVTM, CDR2 ANQGSEA. Trimming took off 1 base at V and 2 bases at J, with 9 bases between the two ends. The CDR3 consists of 13 residues.

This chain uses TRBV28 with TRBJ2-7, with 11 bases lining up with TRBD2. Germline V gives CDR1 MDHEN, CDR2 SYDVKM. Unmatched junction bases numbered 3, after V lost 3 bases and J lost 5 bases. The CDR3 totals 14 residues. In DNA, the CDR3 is TGTGCCAGCAGTTTTACTAGCGGGAGTAACGAGCAGTACTTC. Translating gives CASSFTSGSNEQYF.

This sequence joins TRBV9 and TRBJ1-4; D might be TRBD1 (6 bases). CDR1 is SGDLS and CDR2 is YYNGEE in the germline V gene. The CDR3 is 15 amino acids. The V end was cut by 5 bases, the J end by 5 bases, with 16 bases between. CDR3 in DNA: TGTGCCAGCAGTCCTGGGGACAACCCGAATGAAAAACTGTTTTTT. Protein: CASSPGDNPNEKLFF.

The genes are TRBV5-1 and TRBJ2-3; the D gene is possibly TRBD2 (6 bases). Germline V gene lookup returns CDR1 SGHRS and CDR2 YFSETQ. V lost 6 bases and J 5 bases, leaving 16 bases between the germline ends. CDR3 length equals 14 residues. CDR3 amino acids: CASTPAGGRDTQYF. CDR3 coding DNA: TGCGCCAGCACTCCAGCGGGTGGACGAGATACGCAGTATTTT.

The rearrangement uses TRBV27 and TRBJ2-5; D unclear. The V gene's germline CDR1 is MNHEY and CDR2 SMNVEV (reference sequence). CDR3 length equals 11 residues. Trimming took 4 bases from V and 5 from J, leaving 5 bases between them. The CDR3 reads CASSSLETQYF. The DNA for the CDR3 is TGTGCCAGCAGTTCCTTGGAGACCCAGTACTTC.

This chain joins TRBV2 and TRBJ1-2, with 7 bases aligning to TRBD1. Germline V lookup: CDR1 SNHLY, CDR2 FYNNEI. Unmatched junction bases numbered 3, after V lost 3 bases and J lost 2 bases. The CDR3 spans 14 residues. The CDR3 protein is CASSEGDRNYGYTF. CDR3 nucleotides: TGTGCCAGCAGTGAGGGGGACAGAAACTATGGCTACACCTTC.

The CDR3, as DNA: TGTGCCAGCAGCGACTCGAGCTCCTACGAGCAGTACTTC. Its translation: CASSDSSSYEQYF. This chain connects TRBV27 to TRBJ2-7, with no clear D. Trimming removed 6 bases at V and 0 bases at J, with 9 bases between. Germline V CDR1 and CDR2: MNHEY, SMNVEV (reference sequence). The CDR3 is made up of 13 amino acids.

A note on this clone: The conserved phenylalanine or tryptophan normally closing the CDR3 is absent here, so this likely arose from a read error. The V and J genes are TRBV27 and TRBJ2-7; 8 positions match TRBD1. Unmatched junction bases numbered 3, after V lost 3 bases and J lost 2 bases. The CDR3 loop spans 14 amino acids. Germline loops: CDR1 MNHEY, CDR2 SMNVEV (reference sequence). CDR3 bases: TGTGCCAGCAGTTTCGGACAGGGCACCTACGAGCAGTACCTC. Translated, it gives CASSFGQGTYEQYL.

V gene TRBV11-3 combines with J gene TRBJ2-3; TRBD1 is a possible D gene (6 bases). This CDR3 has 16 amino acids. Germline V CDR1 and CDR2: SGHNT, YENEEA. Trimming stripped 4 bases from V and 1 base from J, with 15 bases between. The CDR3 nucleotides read TGTGCCAGCAGCTCAAGGGGGAATGTTGGCACAGATACGCAGTATTTT. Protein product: CASSSRGNVGTDTQYF. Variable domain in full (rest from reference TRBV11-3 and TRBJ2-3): EAGVVQSPRYKIIEKKQPVAFWCNPISGHNTLYWYLQNLGQGPELLIRYENEEAVDDSQLPKDRFSAERLKGVDSTLKIQPAELGDSAVYLCASSSRGNVGTDTQYFGPGTRLTVL.